The 16 T cell receptor beta chains listed next were all sequenced from one sample in a study of human T cells and chemical hapten exposure (dated by TCRdb to about 2021). To prepare the library, RACE was applied. The reads were generated on a NextSeq 500. In TCRdb, the public reads were trimmed at Q25 with fastp and aligned with MiXCR, with productive beta chains retained. Merged by CDR3 protein, the rows form single entries marked with the most common genes and DNA. The sample records tens of thousands of distinct CDR3 sequences, 10% to 12% of which are singletons. The top ten clones comprise approximately 3.5% of the sample. The time point label, as the study defines it: patch test 3, about 24 weeks after DPC sensitization. The treatment or condition label here, explained by the study, means: therapeutic diphenylcyclopropenone sensitization with weekly scalp DPC. Here the sequenced sample was whole blood, taken in connection with sensitization to the hapten diphenylcyclopropenone (DPC). All receptors come from a woman aged 45 to 65 with alopecia areata. Some clones in this sample may be carry-over from other donors' samples.

This clonotype was seen repeatedly, ten times or more. This chain uses TRBV5-1 with TRBJ1-5, with D hard to call. The CDR3 is 14 residues long. V was shortened by 4 bases and J by 2 bases, with 10 bases between the two germline ends. In germline, CDR1 is SGHRS, CDR2 YFSETQ. This CDR3 is CASSASIGNQPQHF. For the CDR3, the DNA is TGCGCCAGCAGCGCGAGTATCGGCAATCAGCCCCAGCATTTT.

Notes on this clonotype: Possible read error: a much larger clone is one base away. The rearrangement joins TRBV7-6 to TRBJ2-3; D is unresolved. CDR3 length: 15 amino acids. Germline CDR1 reads SGHVS; CDR2 reads FNYEAQ. Trimming removed 8 bases at V and 1 base at J, with 16 bases between. CDR3 amino acids: CASRWSPRGTDTQYF. The CDR3 coding sequence is TGTGCCAGCCGCTGGTCTCCCCGGGGCACAGATACGCAGTATTTT.

This clonotype was observed a few times. The gene calls are TRBV2 and TRBJ2-6; D is unclear. From germline, CDR1 is SNHLY and CDR2 FYNNEI. This CDR3 spans 15 amino acids. Trimming removed 4 bases at V and 0 bases at J, with 7 bases between. In nucleotides, the CDR3 is TGTGCCAGCAGTGTCTTGGCCTCTGGGGCCAACGTCCTGACTTTC. It is translated as CASSVLASGANVLTF.

The gene calls are TRBV11-2 and TRBJ1-1, with 9 nucleotides matching TRBD1. Trimming cost V 5 bases and J 4 bases; bases outside gene matches: 11. Per the germline V gene, CDR1 is SGHAT and CDR2 is FQNNGV. This CDR3 region has 16 residues. CDR3 bases: TGTGCCAGCAGCCAAGGCGGACAGGGGAAGGGCACTGAAGCTTTCTTT. Translated, it gives CASSQGGQGKGTEAFF. Full variable domain (rest looked up from reference TRBV11-2 and TRBJ1-1): EAGVAQSPRYKIIEKRQSVAFWCNPISGHATLYWYQQILGQGPKLLIQFQNNGVVDDSQLPKDRFSAERLKGVDSTLKIQPAKLEDSAVYLCASSQGGQGKGTEAFFGQGTRLTVV.

The chain joins TRBV6-6 to TRBJ2-7, with TRBD1 identical over 8 bases. Germline assignment: CDR1 MNHNY and CDR2 SVGAGI (reference sequence). V was clipped by 7 bases and J by 5 bases; unmatched bases: 10. The CDR3 sequence is 14 residues long. This CDR3 is CASTRTGSGNEQYF. In nucleotides, the CDR3 is TGTGCCAGCACCCGGACAGGGTCAGGGAACGAGCAGTACTTC.

There are a few counts of this clonotype. The CDR3 protein is CSVPGLAGGEQYF. As DNA, the CDR3 is TGCAGCGTTCCTGGACTAGCGGGAGGGGAGCAGTACTTC. The chain links TRBV29-1 to TRBJ2-7; the match to TRBD2 covers 15 bases. Germline V gene sequence: CDR1 SQVTM, CDR2 ANQGSEA. Losses at the gene ends were 5 bases for V and 7 bases for J; bases not matched to a gene: 3. The CDR3 is made up of 13 amino acids.

This clonotype has a count of ten or more. The chain combines TRBV28 with TRBJ2-3; D not certain. The V and J ends lost 6 bases and 6 bases respectively, with 10 bases between them. Germline V CDR1 and CDR2: MDHEN, SYDVKM. The CDR3 totals 12 residues. For the CDR3, the DNA is TGTGCCAGCAGCGTCGTATGGGATACGCAGTATTTT. This sequence encodes CASSVVWDTQYF.

This clonotype was seen many times. The V and J genes are TRBV7-9 and TRBJ2-3; no reliable D call. The CDR3 runs to 12 residues. Trimming shortened V by 0 bases and J by 2 bases, and 0 bases separated the two germline ends. Germline V gene sequence: CDR1 SEHNR, CDR2 FQNEAQ (reference sequence). In DNA form, the CDR3 reads TGTGCCAGCAGCTTAGCCACAGATACGCAGTATTTT. Its translation: CASSLATDTQYF.

This chain uses TRBV7-2 with TRBJ2-3; D unresolved. The germline V gene has CDR1 SGHTA and CDR2 FQGNSA. CDR3 length: 12 residues. Deletions cut 4 bases from V and 6 bases from J, with 8 bases between. Written as DNA, the CDR3 is TGTGCCAGCAGCTATGCACGGGATACGCAGTATTTT. This sequence encodes CASSYARDTQYF.

This clonotype was seen at least ten times. The chain combines TRBV28 with TRBJ2-5; the D is unclear. The V gene's germline CDR1 is MDHEN and CDR2 SYDVKM. With 2 bases removed from V and 5 bases from J, the gap between germline ends came to 6 bases. The CDR3 runs to 12 residues. The chain's CDR3 is CASSLASETQYF. The CDR3 bases are TGTGCCAGCAGTTTAGCCAGCGAGACCCAGTACTTC.

This clonotype was recorded once. This chain links TRBV28 with TRBJ1-1, with 7 positions matching TRBD1. Germline V gives CDR1 MDHEN, CDR2 SYDVKM. This CDR3 is 15 amino acids long. J lost 5 bases, V lost 6 bases, and 12 bases had no gene match. The CDR3 is CASSLSRQGGTEAFF. CDR3 bases: TGTGCCAGCAGCCTATCCCGACAGGGTGGAACTGAAGCTTTCTTT.

The chain uses TRBV4-3 and TRBJ2-3; D gene ambiguous. In germline, CDR1 is LGHNA, CDR2 YSLEER. The germline V and J ends were trimmed by 2 bases and 4 bases, with 7 bases remaining between them. This CDR3 comprises 13 residues. As DNA, the CDR3 is TGCGCCAGCAGCCAAAGCGTCGCAGATACGCAGTATTTT. Encoded protein: CASSQSVADTQYF.

The rearrangement links TRBV12-3 or TRBV12-4 to TRBJ2-3; 9 nucleotides match TRBD2. The CDR3 extends over 16 amino acids. The V gene end was trimmed by 5 bases and the J gene end by 7 bases; junction bases not matched to a gene: 13. CDR3 sequence reads: CASSLQSSGSGNTQYF. The DNA of the CDR3 is TGTGCCAGCAGTCTACAGAGTAGCGGGAGTGGAAATACGCAGTATTTT.

This clonotype turned up a few times. V usage is TRBV5-3 and J usage is TRBJ1-5; D is ambiguous. TRBV5-3 is noted as an ORF with a role that remains uncertain. Trimming cost V 1 base and J 9 bases, with 8 bases left between them. The CDR3 consists of 12 residues. Written as DNA, the CDR3 is TGTGCCAGAAGCTTGATGATCGGGCCCCAGCATTTT. As protein: CARSLMIGPQHF.

The rearrangement joins TRBV5-1 to TRBJ2-5; D is ambiguous. CDR3 length equals 15 residues. Looked up from germline, CDR1 is SGHRS and CDR2 is YFSETQ. The V gene lost 1 base and the J gene lost 5 bases, with 15 bases spanning the gap. CDR3 nucleotide sequence: TGCGCCAGCAGCTTGCGGATCCCCCCCGCGGAGACCCAGTACTTC. Its protein is CASSLRIPPAETQYF. The full variable domain, its missing parts supplied by reference TRBV5-1 and TRBJ2-5, is KAGVTQTPRYLIKTRGQQVTLSCSPISGHRSVSWYQQTPGQGLQFLFEYFSETQRNKGNFPGRFSGRQFSNSRSEMNVSTLELGDSALYLCASSLRIPPAETQYFGPGTRLLVL.

This clonotype was seen repeatedly, ten times or more. This chain uses TRBV4-2 with TRBJ2-1; D is possibly TRBD2 (5 bases). The CDR3 is 14 residues long. Germline CDR1 reads LGHNA; CDR2 reads YNFKEQ. Trimming removed 4 bases at V and 5 bases at J, with 12 bases between. The CDR3 coding sequence is TGTGCCAGCAGCCTCCCACTAGGGCACAATGAGCAGTTCTTC. Translating it yields CASSLPLGHNEQFF.